A single sample is the source of the 18 T cell receptor beta chains below, sequenced in a study of T cell changes during pregnancy in multiple sclerosis. Here immunoSEQ multiplex PCR was the method, and the copy in TCRdb shows in-frame clones only, minus some. In the table there are approximately 68,000 clones, 75% to 95% of which are singletons. Sequenced here: peripheral blood, sampled in the third trimester of pregnancy. All receptors derive from a female donor in good health, enrolled as a control in a pregnancy study.

This sequence joins TRBV5-4 and TRBJ1-3, with D tentatively TRBD1 (5 bases). The CDR3 contains 13 residues. V lost 1 base, J lost 6 bases, and 8 bases lay in between. Per the germline V gene, CDR1 is SGHNT and CDR2 is YYREEE (reference sequence). The CDR3 nucleotides read TGTGCCAGCAGCTTGCCAGGGTCAAACACCATATATTTT. This gives the protein CASSLPGSNTIYF.

The chain joins TRBV18 to TRBJ2-3, with D perhaps TRBD2 (6 bases). This CDR3 spans 17 amino acids. Germline CDR1 reads KGHSH; CDR2 reads LQKENI. Trimming took 3 bases from V and 5 from J, leaving 21 bases between them. As DNA, the CDR3 is TGTGCCAGCTCACCCTACCCCCGGGGGATGTCTGTAGATACGCAGTATTTT. It specifies CASSPYPRGMSVDTQYF.

This clone has a single count. The chain recombines TRBV5-1 with TRBJ1-2; 9 bases agree with TRBD1. Germline loops: CDR1 SGHRS, CDR2 YFSETQ. The CDR3 runs 13 residues. V was clipped by 3 bases and J by 7 bases; unmatched bases: 4. This CDR3 reads CASSSGQGGGYTF. The CDR3 region has the DNA TGCGCCAGCAGCTCGGGACAGGGCGGTGGCTACACCTTC.

The chain is built from TRBV9 and TRBJ2-7; no reliable D call. V was cut by 3 bases and J by 0 bases, with 7 bases left in between. Germline CDR1 SGDLS, CDR2 YYNGEE. The CDR3 loop spans 13 amino acids. The CDR3 region is CASSDGLSYEQYF. CDR3 DNA sequence: TGTGCCAGCAGCGATGGGCTCTCCTACGAGCAGTACTTC. Together with reference TRBV9 and TRBJ2-7, the CDR3 gives the full variable domain: DSGVTQTPKHLITATGQRVTLRCSPRSGDLSVYWYQQSLDQGLQFLIQYYNGEERAKGNILERFSAQQFPDLHSELNLSSLELGDSALYFCASSDGLSYEQYFGPGTRLTVT.

The J gene is TRBJ2-1, the V gene TRBV5-1; TRBD1 agrees at 10 bases. J lost 7 bases, V lost 6 bases, and 10 bases had no gene match. The CDR3 has 15 residues. The germline V gene encodes CDR1 SGHRS and CDR2 YFSETQ. The CDR3 DNA sequence: TGCGCCAGCACTTTTTCGGGACAGGGGTGGAATGAGCAGTTCTTC. Amino acid sequence: CASTFSGQGWNEQFF.

This chain links TRBV7-9 with TRBJ1-2; D is uncertain. Germline CDR1 is SEHNR and CDR2 is FQNEAQ (reference sequence). The CDR3 has 14 residues. Trimming took 5 bases from V and 3 from J, leaving 13 bases between them. The CDR3: CASSPRSGYYGYTF. The DNA for the CDR3 is TGTGCCAGCAGCCCCCGCTCGGGATACTATGGCTACACCTTC.

The rearrangement uses TRBV6-1 and TRBJ2-2; D not resolved. V was trimmed by 6 bases and J by 1 base, leaving 9 bases between them. Germline V gene data show CDR1 as MNHNS and CDR2 as SASEGT. The CDR3 spans 14 residues. CDR3 coding DNA: TGTGCCAGCAGGGGCAGTTTGAACACCGGGGAGCTGTTTTTT. This gives the protein CASRGSLNTGELFF.

The chain joins TRBV19 to TRBJ1-4; 7 bases map to TRBD1. Unmatched junction bases numbered 10, after V lost 5 bases and J lost 7 bases. This CDR3 is built from 15 residues. Germline V gene sequence: CDR1 LNHDA, CDR2 SQIVND (reference sequence). As DNA, the CDR3 is TGTGCCAGTAGTGCTCGACAGGGCCGTAGTGAAAAACTGTTTTTT. Amino acid sequence: CASSARQGRSEKLFF.

CDR3: CASSLSESYEQYF. The CDR3 nucleotides read TGTGCCAGCAGCTTAAGCGAATCATACGAGCAGTACTTC. This chain uses TRBV7-2 with TRBJ2-7; no definite D call. The CDR3 has 13 residues. Per the germline V gene, CDR1 is SGHTA and CDR2 is FQGNSA. With 2 bases removed from V and 4 bases from J, the gap between germline ends came to 9 bases.

This chain connects TRBV28 to TRBJ1-1; 9 nucleotides match TRBD1. J gave up 11 bases and V 4 bases, and 11 bases lay outside the gene matches. The CDR3 is 14 residues long. The germline CDR1 and CDR2 sequences are MDHEN and SYDVKM. This chain's CDR3 is CASSSPGQGLIAFF. In DNA, the CDR3 is TGTGCCAGCAGTTCTCCGGGACAGGGCCTTATCGCTTTCTTT.

The gene calls are TRBV28 and TRBJ1-2; no firm D call. Between the trimmed V and J ends, which lost 2 bases and 11 bases, there was a span of 27 bases. Germline values: CDR1 MDHEN, CDR2 SYDVKM. The CDR3 sequence is 17 residues long. CDR3 in amino acids: CASSLEGFVGVALDYTF. The CDR3 DNA sequence: TGTGCCAGCAGTTTAGAGGGTTTTGTTGGGGTTGCATTAGATTACACCTTC.

This chain uses TRBV7-2 with TRBJ1-1; D gene unclear. Trimming removed 1 base from V and 8 bases from J, with 17 bases in between. This CDR3 comprises 15 residues. Germline V gene sequence: CDR1 SGHTA, CDR2 FQGNSA. The chain's CDR3 is CASSLVSSWGGEAFF. The CDR3 DNA follows: TGTGCCAGCAGCTTAGTTTCTTCTTGGGGAGGAGAAGCTTTCTTT. The complete variable domain, with remaining parts taken from reference TRBV7-2 and TRBJ1-1, reads GAGVSQSPSNKVTEKGKDVELRCDPISGHTALYWYRQSLGQGLEFLIYFQGNSAPDKSGLPSDRFSAERTGGSVSTLTIQRTQQEDSAVYLCASSLVSSWGGEAFFGQGTRLTVV.

Comment on this clone: One end of the junction is discordant with germline, which a read error may explain. Different DNA sequences within this sample yield the same CDR3. The chain recombines TRBV6-6 with TRBJ2-7; the D gene is possibly TRBD1 (6 bases). The CDR3 totals 13 residues. Germline CDR1 reads MNHNY; CDR2 reads SVGAGI (reference sequence). This chain's CDR3 is CASSHRVFDEQYF. The CDR3 DNA follows: TGTGCCAGCAGCCACAGGGTTTTCGACGAACAGTACTTC.

CDR3 loop: CASSQAPPPRDGELFF. In nucleotides, the CDR3 is TGTGCCAGCAGCCAAGCGCCGCCTCCAAGAGACGGGGAGCTGTTTTTT. V gene TRBV14 combines with J gene TRBJ2-2; D is uncertain. In germline, CDR1 is SGHDN, CDR2 FVKESK. Trimming left V 1 base short and J 7 bases short, with 16 bases between. The CDR3 loop spans 16 amino acids.

J is TRBJ1-5 and V is TRBV18, with TRBD1 as a possible D gene (6 bases). Per the germline V gene, CDR1 is KGHSH and CDR2 is LQKENI. The CDR3 covers 17 residues. The V gene lost 6 bases and the J gene lost 0 bases, with 18 bases spanning the gap. The CDR3 DNA is TGTGCCAGCTCTTTCCGACAGGACCTATATAGCAATCAGCCCCAGCATTTT. This sequence encodes CASSFRQDLYSNQPQHF.

The V and J genes are TRBV19 and TRBJ2-7; D ambiguous. Trimming pared 1 base from V and 3 bases from J, leaving 16 bases between. The CDR3 runs to 16 residues. The germline V gene encodes CDR1 LNHDA and CDR2 SQIVND (reference sequence). The CDR3 DNA is TGTGCCAGTAGTATAGTCTACCCAGGCTCGCGCTACGAGCAGTACTTC. Translation: CASSIVYPGSRYEQYF.

The V gene is TRBV4-3, the J gene TRBJ2-7; D gene ambiguous. Trimming took off 4 bases at V and 3 bases at J, with 10 bases between the two ends. Germline V CDR1 and CDR2: LGHNA, YSLEER. The length of the CDR3 is 13 residues. In nucleotides, the CDR3 is TGCGCCAGCAGCCTGATACAACGCTACGAGCAGTACTTC. This gives the protein CASSLIQRYEQYF.

J is TRBJ1-5 and V is TRBV15; D ambiguous. Trimming left V 0 bases short and J 8 bases short, with 8 bases between. CDR3 length: 13 amino acids. Germline CDR1 and CDR2: LNHNV and YYDKDF (reference sequence). The CDR3 protein is CATSRDSMKPQHF. In DNA, the CDR3 is TGTGCCACCAGCAGAGATAGTATGAAGCCCCAGCATTTT.